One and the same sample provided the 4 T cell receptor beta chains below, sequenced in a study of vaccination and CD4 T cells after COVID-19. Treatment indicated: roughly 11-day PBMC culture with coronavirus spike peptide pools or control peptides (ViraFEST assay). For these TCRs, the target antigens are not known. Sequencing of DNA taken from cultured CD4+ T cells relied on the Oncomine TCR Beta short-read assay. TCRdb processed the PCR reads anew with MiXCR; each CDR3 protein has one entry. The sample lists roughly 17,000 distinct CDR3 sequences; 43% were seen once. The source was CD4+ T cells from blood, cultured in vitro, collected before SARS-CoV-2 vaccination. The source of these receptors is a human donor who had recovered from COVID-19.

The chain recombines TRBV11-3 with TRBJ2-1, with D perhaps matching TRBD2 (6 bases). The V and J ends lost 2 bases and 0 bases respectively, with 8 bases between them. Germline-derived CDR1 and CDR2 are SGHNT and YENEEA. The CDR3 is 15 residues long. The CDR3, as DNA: TGTGCCAGCAGCTTACGGGGGAGCTCCTACAATGAGCAGTTCTTC. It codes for CASSLRGSSYNEQFF.

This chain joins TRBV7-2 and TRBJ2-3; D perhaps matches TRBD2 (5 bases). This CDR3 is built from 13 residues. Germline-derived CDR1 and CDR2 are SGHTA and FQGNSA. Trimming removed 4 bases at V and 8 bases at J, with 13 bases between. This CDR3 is CASSSLGGGTQYF. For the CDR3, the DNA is TGTGCCAGCAGCTCGTTGGGCGGAGGTACGCAGTATTTT.

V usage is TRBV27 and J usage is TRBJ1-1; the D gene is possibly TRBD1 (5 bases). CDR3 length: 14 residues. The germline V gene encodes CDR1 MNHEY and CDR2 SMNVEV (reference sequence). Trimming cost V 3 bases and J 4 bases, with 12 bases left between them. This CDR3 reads CASSFSGGITEAFF. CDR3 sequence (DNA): TGTGCCAGCAGTTTTTCCGGGGGGATCACTGAAGCTTTCTTT.

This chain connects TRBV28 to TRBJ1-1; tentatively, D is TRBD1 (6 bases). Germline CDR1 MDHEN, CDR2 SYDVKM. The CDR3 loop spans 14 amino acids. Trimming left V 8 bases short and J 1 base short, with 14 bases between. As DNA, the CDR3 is TGTGCCAGCGGGACTGGGGGGGCGAACACTGAAGCTTTCTTT. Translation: CASGTGGANTEAFF.